This T cell receptor beta chain came from a study of shared clonotypes between healthy human individuals. Study background: Each donor's CD4 naive and CD4 memory cells filled three plates apiece, CD8 naive two, and CD8 memory one. General study findings and limits: Genetic and exposure-history diversity was limited by the few donors. All-four-donor shared clonotypes had higher generation probabilities than non-shared clonotypes did.

It was CD45RO-negative cells, positively selected for CCR7, that made up naive CD8 cells, with terminally differentiated effector memory CD45RA+ cells excluded. Between the trimmed V and J ends, which lost 6 bases and 5 bases, there was a span of 11 bases. CDR3 length equals 14 residues. Germline V CDR1 and CDR2: MDHEN, SYDVKM. Measured with immunoSEQ multiplex PCR; TCRdb has only the in-frame clones, and not every one. Seen here are over 2 million clones, approximately 94% observed once, and the top ten hold more than 0.95%. Note on this clone: What it binds is not known.

This sequence joins TRBV28 and TRBJ1-6; D is perhaps TRBD1 (6 bases). Specimen: naive CD8+ T cells sorted from blood. This clonotype was sampled from a man between 18 and 29 years old in good health. The DNA for the CDR3 is TGTGCCAGCAGCCGGGGGCCTAATAATTCACCCCTCCACTTT. Its protein is CASSRGPNNSPLHF.